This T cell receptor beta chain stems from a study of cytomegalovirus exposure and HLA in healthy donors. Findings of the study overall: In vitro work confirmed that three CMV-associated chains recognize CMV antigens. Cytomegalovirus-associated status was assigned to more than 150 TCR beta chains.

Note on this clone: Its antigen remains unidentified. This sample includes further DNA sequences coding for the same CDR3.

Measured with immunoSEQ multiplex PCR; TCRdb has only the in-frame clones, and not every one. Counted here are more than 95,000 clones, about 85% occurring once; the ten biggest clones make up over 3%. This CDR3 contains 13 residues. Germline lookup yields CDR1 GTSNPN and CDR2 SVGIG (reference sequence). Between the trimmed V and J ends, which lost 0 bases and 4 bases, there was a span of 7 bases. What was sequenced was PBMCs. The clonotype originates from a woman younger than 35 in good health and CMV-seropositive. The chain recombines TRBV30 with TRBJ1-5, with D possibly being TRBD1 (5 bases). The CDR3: CAWSVGGNQPQHF. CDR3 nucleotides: TGTGCCTGGAGTGTCGGGGGGAATCAGCCCCAGCATTTT. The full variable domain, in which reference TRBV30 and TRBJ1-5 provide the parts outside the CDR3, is SQTIHQWPATLVQPVGSPLSLECTVEGTSNPNLYWYRQAAGRGLQLLFYSVGIGQISSEVPQNLSASRPQDRQFILSSKKLLLSDSGFYLCAWSVGGNQPQHFGDGTRLSIL.